This T cell receptor beta chain derives from a study of T cell changes during pregnancy in multiple sclerosis. Using immunoSEQ multiplex PCR, the repertoire was profiled, and TCRdb retains in-frame clones only, with some absent. The table lists tens of thousands of clones, more than 85% of them singletons, with about 8% in the top ten. The TCR comes from a female donor with multiple sclerosis, enrolled in a pregnancy study. Sequenced here: CD8+ T cells from peripheral blood mononuclear cells, sampled in the third trimester of pregnancy.

The CDR3 protein is CARLDRADTEAFF. Here the CDR3 DNA reads TGTGCTAGGCTCGACAGGGCGGACACTGAAGCTTTCTTT. V gene TRBV12-5 combines with J gene TRBJ1-1; 7 bases are shared with TRBD1. The ends lost 9 bases at V and 3 bases at J; junction bases unmatched: 7. The CDR3 loop spans 13 amino acids. Germline V gene lookup returns CDR1 LGHNT and CDR2 FRNRAP.